What follows is one T cell receptor (beta chain) and its context. Its antigen is not known. The data were obtained in a study of early T cells in non-severe SARS-CoV-2 infection. Study-level background: Chains from this unsorted whole-blood bulk RNA could not be paired. Study observations and caveats: Missing private and CD4 specificities, VDJdb matching favored anti-spike CD8 responses.

The CDR3 spans 15 residues. The V and J ends lost 2 bases and 8 bases, in that order; junction bases with no gene match: 7. CDR1 is MNHEY, CDR2 SMNVEV, per germline (reference sequence). Researchers attached unique molecular identifiers to individual cDNA molecules. TCRdb itself ran the 5' RACE reads through MiXCR, one entry per CDR3 protein. The sample records about 34,000 distinct CDR3 sequences, 5% to 6.5% being singletons. Sequenced material: whole blood. The clonotype originates from an adult who was a healthcare worker with PCR-confirmed SARS-CoV-2 infection or an uninfected control (not recorded which). This chain uses TRBV27 with TRBJ1-2, with 11 bases that match TRBD1. The CDR3 sequence: CASSLVGQGARGYTF. The CDR3 nucleotides read TGTGCCAGCAGTTTAGTCGGACAGGGGGCGAGAGGCTACACCTTC.